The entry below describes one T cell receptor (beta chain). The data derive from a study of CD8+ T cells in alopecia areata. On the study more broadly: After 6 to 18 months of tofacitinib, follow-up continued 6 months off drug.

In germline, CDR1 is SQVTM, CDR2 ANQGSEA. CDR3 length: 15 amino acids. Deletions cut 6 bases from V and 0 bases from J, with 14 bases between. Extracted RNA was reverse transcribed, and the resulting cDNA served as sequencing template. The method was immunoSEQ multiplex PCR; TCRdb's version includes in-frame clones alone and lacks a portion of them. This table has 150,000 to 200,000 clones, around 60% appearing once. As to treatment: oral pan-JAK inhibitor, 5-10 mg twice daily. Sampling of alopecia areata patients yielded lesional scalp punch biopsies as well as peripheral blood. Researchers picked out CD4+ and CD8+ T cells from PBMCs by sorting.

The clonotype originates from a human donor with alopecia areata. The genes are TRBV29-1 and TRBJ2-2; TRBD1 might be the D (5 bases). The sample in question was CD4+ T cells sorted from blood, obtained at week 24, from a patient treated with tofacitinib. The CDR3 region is CSVNPDRTNTGELFF. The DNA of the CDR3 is TGCAGCGTAAACCCCGACAGAACGAACACCGGGGAGCTGTTTTTT.